The present T cell receptor (beta chain) was sequenced within a study of CD8 T cells in Susac syndrome. In germline, CDR1 is SGHDT, CDR2 YYEEEE. The CDR3 consists of 15 residues. The V gene end was trimmed by 2 bases and the J gene end by 2 bases; junction bases not matched to a gene: 3. RNA in amounts of roughly 0.5 to 1 ug was reverse transcribed with random hexamers. An immunoSEQ multiplex PCR amplified TCR beta CDR3 over 54 Vbeta and 13 Jbeta. One entry per CDR3 protein results from TCRdb running MiXCR on the immunoSEQ multiplex PCR reads. The table shows approximately 190,000 distinct CDR3 sequences, with about 93% occurring only once. Sequencing of TCR beta was performed on blood CD8+ and CD4+ T cells.

The source is a human donor in good health. Sequences were obtained from CD4+ T cells from PBMCs. This chain uses TRBV5-6 with TRBJ1-5; 8 positions match TRBD1. The DNA for the CDR3 is TGTGCCAGCAGCTTCAGGGGGCTGGGCAATCAGCCCCAGCATTTT. Amino acids: CASSFRGLGNQPQHF.